This note documents a single T cell receptor beta chain sequence. The sample comes from a study of blood T cell repertoires in COVID-19. Study-wide context: Italy, Spain and the United States were the sources of the convalescent and acute COVID-19 samples. Nucleic acid was either cDNA or gDNA, and it came from T cells, B-cell-depleted T cells, or PBMCs.

In the original analysis: Reference gene primers were amplified, and this amplification served to estimate nucleated cell counts. Profiled with immunoSEQ multiplex PCR; TCRdb holds only in-frame clones, not every one. From that table come the V and J calls and clone size; the DNA was used to work out D and trimming. This repertoire shows about 38,000 clones, 85% to 90% found once; its top ten account for around 25%. CDR1 is SGHRS, CDR2 YFSETQ, per germline. The V end was cut by 2 bases, the J end by 6 bases, with 20 bases between. This CDR3 spans 16 amino acids. This rearrangement joins TRBV5-1 to TRBJ1-1, with D possibly being TRBD1 (6 bases). The source of this sequence is a man in his sixties with active or convalescent COVID-19. The sequencing input was peripheral blood. The CDR3 region has the DNA TGCGCCAGCAGCTTACGGTCTTCCGGAGAGGGGGCTGAAGCTTTCTTT. Translating gives CASSLRSSGEGAEAFF.